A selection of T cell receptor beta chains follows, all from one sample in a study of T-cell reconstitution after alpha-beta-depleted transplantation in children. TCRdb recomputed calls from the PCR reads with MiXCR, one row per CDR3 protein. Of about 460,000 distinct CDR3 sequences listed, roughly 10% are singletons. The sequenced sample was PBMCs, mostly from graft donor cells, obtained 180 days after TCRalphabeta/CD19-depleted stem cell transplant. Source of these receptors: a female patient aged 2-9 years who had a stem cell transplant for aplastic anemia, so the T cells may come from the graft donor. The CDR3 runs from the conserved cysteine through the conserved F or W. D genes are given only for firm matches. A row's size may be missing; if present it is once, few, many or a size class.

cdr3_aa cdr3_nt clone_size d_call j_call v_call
CASRGQRLAGGYNEQFF TGTGCCAGCAGGGGACAGAGACTAGCGGGAGGGTACAATGAGCAGTTCTTC . TRBD2 TRBJ2-1 TRBV7-2
CSVENPSFRGRANEQFF TGCAGCGTCGAGAACCCTTCCTTTAGGGGGAGGGCCAATGAGCAGTTCTTC . . TRBJ2-1 TRBV29-1
CSARKVAGRTDTQYF TGCAGTGCTAGGAAAGTAGCGGGACGCACAGATACGCAGTATTTT few TRBD2 TRBJ2-3 TRBV20-1
CSAREGTLEGYGYTF TGCAGTGCTAGAGAAGGGACCTTGGAGGGCTATGGCTACACCTTC few . TRBJ1-2 TRBV20-1
CASSPPWDTQYF TGTGCCAGCTCACCCCCTTGGGATACGCAGTATTTT few . TRBJ2-3 TRBV18
CASGPGPSDQPQHF TGTGCCAGCGGCCCTGGGCCCAGCGATCAGCCCCAGCATTTT . . TRBJ1-5 TRBV28
CASSQADYHPMNEQFF TGCGCCAGCAGCCAAGCGGACTACCACCCCATGAATGAGCAGTTCTTC . . TRBJ2-1 TRBV4-1
CSAWKRDGELFF TGCAGTGCCTGGAAGCGGGACGGGGAGCTGTTTTTT few TRBD2 TRBJ2-2 TRBV20-1
CASSSGDLNTEAFF TGTGCCAGCAGCAGCGGGGACCTGAACACTGAAGCTTTCTTT many . TRBJ1-1 TRBV9
CASSPGTSGSAPETQYF TGTGCCAGCAGCCCTGGGACTAGCGGGAGTGCCCCAGAGACCCAGTACTTC few TRBD2 TRBJ2-5 TRBV14